The source of this TCR beta chain is a study of shared clonotypes between healthy human individuals. Turning to the study itself: CD4 naive and CD4 memory each took three plates per donor, while CD8 naive took two and CD8 memory one. Overall study findings and caveats: Researchers sampled blood only, noting tissue repertoires likely differ. Around 4.7% was the fraction of naive CD4 clonotypes found shared across several donors. Genetic and exposure-history diversity was limited by the few donors.

TCRdb's copy holds only in-frame clones and misses some; the assay was immunoSEQ multiplex PCR. The sample includes roughly 2 million clones, less than 95% of them seen just once. CDR1 and CDR2 from the germline V gene are MGHRA and YSYEKL. The CDR3 contains 14 residues. V lost 2 bases and J lost 5, with 13 bases in between. About this clone itself: Its antigen is still unknown.

It was CD45RO-negative cells, positively selected for CCR7, that made up naive CD8 cells, with terminally differentiated effector memory CD45RA+ cells excluded. The chain uses TRBV4-1 and TRBJ2-7, with a possible D match to TRBD1 (6 bases). Material: naive CD8+ T cells sorted from blood. This TCR came from a man aged 18 to 30 in good health. CDR3 sequence reads: CASSQTGQTHEQYF. CDR3 in DNA: TGCGCCAGCAGCCAAACAGGACAGACGCACGAGCAGTACTTC.